Listed below are T cell receptor beta chains from one sample, sequenced in a study of shared clonotypes between healthy human individuals. The table came from immunoSEQ multiplex PCR; TCRdb's copy has only in-frame clones and leaves some out. The data show 450,000 to 500,000 clones, around 80% seen once. The specimen sequenced was PBMCs. All receptors come from a woman aged 40 to 49 in good health. Some clones in this sample may be carry-over from other donors' samples. Each CDR3 is given with its conserved first and last residue. The D gene is left open where the match is weak. Expanded clones are given a class, and other clones once, few, many or no size at all.

v_gene: TRBV28; abundance: .; d_gene: .; j_gene: TRBJ1-6; CDR3aa: CASSGADSSYNSPLHF; CDR3nt: TGTGCCAGCAGTGGGGCAGATAGCTCCTATAATTCACCCCTCCACTTT
v_gene: TRBV30; abundance: once; d_gene: .; j_gene: TRBJ1-6; CDR3aa: CAWTPSRDSPLHF; CDR3nt: TGTGCCTGGACTCCCTCAAGGGATTCACCCCTCCACTTT
v_gene: TRBV30; abundance: .; d_gene: .; j_gene: TRBJ2-7; CDR3aa: CAWSPRGYEQYF; CDR3nt: TGTGCCTGGAGTCCCCGAGGATACGAGCAGTACTTC
v_gene: TRBV5-4; abundance: .; d_gene: TRBD2; j_gene: TRBJ2-1; CDR3aa: CASSRRLAGIPGNEQFF; CDR3nt: TGTGCCAGCAGCCGCAGACTAGCGGGGATCCCAGGCAATGAGCAGTTCTTC
v_gene: TRBV6-6; abundance: many; d_gene: .; j_gene: TRBJ1-1; CDR3aa: CASNYRDDEAFF; CDR3nt: TGTGCCAGCAACTATCGGGATGACGAAGCTTTCTTT
v_gene: TRBV5-1; abundance: .; d_gene: TRBD2; j_gene: TRBJ2-2; CDR3aa: CASSLVLAGDTGELFF; CDR3nt: TGCGCCAGCAGCTTGGTGCTAGCGGGAGACACCGGGGAGCTGTTTTTT
v_gene: TRBV9; abundance: .; d_gene: .; j_gene: TRBJ1-5; CDR3aa: CASSVAQGGQPQHF; CDR3nt: TGTGCCAGCAGCGTAGCACAGGGAGGTCAGCCCCAGCATTTT
v_gene: TRBV19; abundance: .; d_gene: .; j_gene: TRBJ1-2; CDR3aa: CASSIGGPNYGYTF; CDR3nt: TGTGCCAGTAGTATCGGGGGGCCGAACTATGGCTACACCTTC
v_gene: TRBV6-5; abundance: once; d_gene: TRBD1; j_gene: TRBJ1-1; CDR3aa: CASSYSGGGNTEAFF; CDR3nt: TGTGCCAGCAGTTACTCGGGAGGGGGCAACACTGAAGCTTTCTTT
v_gene: TRBV5-4; abundance: .; d_gene: .; j_gene: TRBJ2-2; CDR3aa: CASSLWDRAGELFF; CDR3nt: TGTGCCAGCAGCTTATGGGACCGCGCTGGGGAGCTGTTTTTT
v_gene: TRBV25-1; abundance: .; d_gene: .; j_gene: TRBJ2-3; CDR3aa: CASSDLVLAPDTQYF; CDR3nt: TGTGCCAGCAGTGATCTGGTCCTGGCACCAGATACGCAGTATTTT
v_gene: TRBV6-5; abundance: .; d_gene: .; j_gene: TRBJ2-7; CDR3aa: CASSYSKISYEQYF; CDR3nt: TGTGCCAGCAGTTACTCGAAGATCTCCTACGAGCAGTACTTC
v_gene: TRBV9; abundance: .; d_gene: .; j_gene: TRBJ2-1; CDR3aa: CASSRGPSAPNEQFF; CDR3nt: TGTGCCAGCAGTCGAGGGCCCTCGGCCCCCAATGAGCAGTTCTTC
v_gene: TRBV4-2; abundance: .; d_gene: .; j_gene: TRBJ2-7; CDR3aa: CASSQDRAAFGTYEQYF; CDR3nt: TGTGCCAGCAGCCAAGATCGGGCAGCGTTCGGGACTTACGAGCAGTACTTC
v_gene: TRBV20-1; abundance: .; d_gene: .; j_gene: TRBJ1-2; CDR3aa: CSAYRAEGYTF; CDR3nt: TGCAGTGCCTACAGGGCTGAAGGCTACACCTTC
v_gene: TRBV23-1; abundance: .; d_gene: .; j_gene: TRBJ1-4; CDR3aa: CASSQGQNTNEKLFF; CDR3nt: TGCGCCAGCAGTCAGGGACAAAATACCAATGAAAAACTGTTTTTT
v_gene: TRBV7-3; abundance: .; d_gene: TRBD1; j_gene: TRBJ1-2; CDR3aa: CASSLKGQGGYTF; CDR3nt: TGTGCCAGCAGCTTAAAGGGACAGGGTGGCTACACCTTC